One T cell receptor beta chain is described in this entry. This clonotype has more than one count but fewer than ten. There is no known antigen for this receptor. No base-level quality is on record; no much larger clone is a single base apart. Libraries were constructed by PCR. Sequencing relied on an Illumina HiSeq 2500. Molecular barcoding was employed in the preparation of TCR libraries, with unique molecular identifiers being used to normalize TCRbeta repertoire quantification. Starting from the raw public reads, TCRdb applied fastp trimming at Q25, assembled clones with MiXCR and retained in-frame beta chains. Merged by CDR3 protein, the rows form single entries marked with the most common genes and DNA. The sample yields about 110,000 distinct CDR3 sequences; about 23% were counted once. The ten largest account for over 9.5% of the sample. According to the germline V gene (reference sequence), CDR1 reads DFQATT and CDR2 reads SNEGSKA. Trimming removed 0 bases from V and 3 bases from J; the gene matches leave 5 bases unexplained. Counted from cysteine to phenylalanine, this CDR3 has 14 amino acids. Only the CDR3 part of the read is kept: 42 bases, read in frame from the first base.

These data are taken from a study of T-cell reconstitution after alpha-beta-depleted transplantation in children (dated by TCRdb to the mid-2010s). As for the study more broadly: Using TCR repertoire profiling, the study quantitatively followed how T-cell immune reconstitution unfolded in children after TCRalphabeta/CD19-depleted allogeneic hematopoietic cell transplantation. The paper's findings and limits, for the study overall: Over subsequent months, a decline in hyperexpanded clone frequencies was noted, and after one year, T-cell counts and TCRbeta diversity were mostly ascribed to newly produced T cells. In some patients, the high TCRbeta diversity seen at day 60 was put down to recipient T cells and intrathymic progenitors that had survived conditioning. The apparently early alphabetaT-cell count recovery about two months after transplant was reportedly dependent on only several hundred rapidly expanded clones derived from non-depleted graft cells.

Explained via the paper, the treatment or condition label denotes: allogeneic hematopoietic cell transplantation with graft depleted of TCRalphabeta T cells and CD19 B cells. The children who served as transplant recipients had been given grafts of TCRalphabeta/CD19-depleted allogeneic hematopoietic cells. The sequence joins TRBV20-1 to TRBJ2-7, and TRBD1 matches 7 of the central bases. The TCR comes from a male patient aged 2 to 9 who had a stem cell transplant for chronic granulomatous disease, so the T cells may come from the graft donor. Sequencing was performed on PBMCs, mostly from graft donor cells, taken 180 days after TCRalphabeta/CD19-depleted stem cell transplant. This receptor has the CDR3 CSARETGMDYEQYF. The sequenced DNA: TGCAGTGCTAGAGAGACAGGGATGGACTACGAGCAGTACTTC.